This T cell receptor (beta chain) is drawn from a study of T cells after yellow fever vaccination. Across the whole study: Fractions with few cells were prepared using SMART-Seq v4 Ultra Low Input. Overall study findings and caveats: The secondary T-cell response peaked on day 5, not day 15, but was weaker.

The CDR3 length is 14 residues. The V gene's germline CDR1 is MNHEY and CDR2 SVGEGT. Between the trimmed V and J ends, which lost 9 bases and 0 bases, there was a span of 14 bases. At least ten counts were recorded for this clonotype. The target antigen is unknown. A universal primer site and UMIs were added as TCR cDNA was made by 5'RACE template switching. TCRdb reprocessed the 5' RACE reads via MiXCR and lists one record per CDR3 protein. The table records approximately 240,000 distinct CDR3 sequences, about 3.5% of them present only once. This receptor was obtained from a man aged 18 to 35 who received the YFV17D yellow fever vaccine. The specimen comprised PBMCs, sampled 15 days after the yellow fever booster vaccination. V gene TRBV6-2 or TRBV6-3 combines with J gene TRBJ1-1; weak D call: TRBD1 (5 bases). The CDR3 spells CASTSRAMNTEAFF. Here the CDR3 DNA reads TGTGCCAGTACCAGCAGGGCGATGAACACTGAAGCTTTCTTT.